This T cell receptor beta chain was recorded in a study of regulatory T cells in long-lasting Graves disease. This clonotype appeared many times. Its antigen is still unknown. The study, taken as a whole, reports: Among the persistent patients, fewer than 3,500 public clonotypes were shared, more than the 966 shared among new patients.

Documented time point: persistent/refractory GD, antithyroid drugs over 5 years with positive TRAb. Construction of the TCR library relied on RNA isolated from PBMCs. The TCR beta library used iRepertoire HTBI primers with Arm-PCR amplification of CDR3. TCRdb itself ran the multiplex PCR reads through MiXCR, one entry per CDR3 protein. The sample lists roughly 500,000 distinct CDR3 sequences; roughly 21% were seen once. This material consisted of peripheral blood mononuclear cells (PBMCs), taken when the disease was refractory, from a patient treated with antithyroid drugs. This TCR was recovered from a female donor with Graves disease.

CDR3 in amino acids: CASSLDLGAEKLFF. DNA of the CDR3: TGTGCCAGCAGCCTGGACCTCGGGGCTGAAAAACTGTTTTTT. This chain links TRBV27 with TRBJ1-4; a weak D match, TRBD1 (5 bases). This CDR3 is built from 14 residues. Trimming left V 6 bases short and J 7 bases short, with 15 bases between. From germline, CDR1 is MNHEY and CDR2 SMNVEV (reference sequence). Variable domain in full (rest from reference TRBV27 and TRBJ1-4): EAQVTQNPRYLITVTGKKLTVTCSQNMNHEYMSWYRQDPGLGLRQIYYSMNVEVTDKGDVPEGYKVSRKEKRNFPLILESPSPNQTSLYFCASSLDLGAEKLFFGSGTQLSVL.